Described below is a single T cell receptor (beta chain) sequence and its context. Its antigen is undetermined. This entry is derived from a study of long-term antiretroviral therapy in people with HIV. Whole-study context: The earliest samples came from an era when ART typically awaited falling CD4 counts. Whole-study results and caveats: Pre-ART clonal expansions dominated every time point's repertoire. The range of CDR3 lengths in HIV repertoires proved narrower than that found in controls.

Trimming removed 6 bases at V and 6 bases at J, with 15 bases between. This CDR3 is built from 13 residues. CDR1 is LNHDA, CDR2 SQIVND, per germline (reference sequence). Runs used v3.0 of the immunoSEQ assay and were done at survey level. The repertoire was sequenced with immunoSEQ multiplex PCR; TCRdb's copy has only in-frame clones and lacks some. The data show about 33,000 clones, 95% to 96% seen once. The receptor comes from a young man with HIV. Sequencing used unsorted PBMCs, obtained approximately 6.6 years after starting antiretroviral therapy. This chain uses TRBV19 with TRBJ2-7; D gene unclear. The CDR3 DNA follows: TGTGCCAGTAGAGATTACCCGAACAGCGAGCAGTACTTC. Translating it yields CASRDYPNSEQYF.